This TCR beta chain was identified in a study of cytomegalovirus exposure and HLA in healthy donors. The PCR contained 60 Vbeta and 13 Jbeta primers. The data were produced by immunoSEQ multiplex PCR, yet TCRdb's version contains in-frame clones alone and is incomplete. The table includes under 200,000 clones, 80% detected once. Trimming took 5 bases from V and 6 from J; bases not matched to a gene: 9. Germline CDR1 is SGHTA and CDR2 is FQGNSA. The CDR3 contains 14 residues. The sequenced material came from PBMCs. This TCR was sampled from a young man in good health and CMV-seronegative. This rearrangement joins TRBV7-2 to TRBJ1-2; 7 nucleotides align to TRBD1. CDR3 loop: CASSPLDRVDGYTF. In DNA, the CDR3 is TGTGCCAGCAGCCCCCTAGACAGGGTTGATGGCTACACCTTC. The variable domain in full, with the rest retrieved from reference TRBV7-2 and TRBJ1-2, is GAGVSQSPSNKVTEKGKDVELRCDPISGHTALYWYRQSLGQGLEFLIYFQGNSAPDKSGLPSDRFSAERTGGSVSTLTIQRTQQEDSAVYLCASSPLDRVDGYTFGSGTRLTVV.